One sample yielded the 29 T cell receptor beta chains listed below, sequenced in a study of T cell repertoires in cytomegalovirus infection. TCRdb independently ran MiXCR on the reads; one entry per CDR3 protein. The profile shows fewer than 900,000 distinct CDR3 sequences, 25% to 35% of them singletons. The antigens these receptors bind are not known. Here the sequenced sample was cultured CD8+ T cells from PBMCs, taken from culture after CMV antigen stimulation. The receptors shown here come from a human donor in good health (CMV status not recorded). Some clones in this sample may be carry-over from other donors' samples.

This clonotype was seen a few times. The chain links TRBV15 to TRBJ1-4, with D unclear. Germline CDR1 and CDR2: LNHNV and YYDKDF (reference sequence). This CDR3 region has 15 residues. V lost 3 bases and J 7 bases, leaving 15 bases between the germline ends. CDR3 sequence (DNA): TGTGCCACCAGCAGCCCTCGGGAGGGTATTGAAAAACTGTTTTTT. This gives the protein CATSSPREGIEKLFF.

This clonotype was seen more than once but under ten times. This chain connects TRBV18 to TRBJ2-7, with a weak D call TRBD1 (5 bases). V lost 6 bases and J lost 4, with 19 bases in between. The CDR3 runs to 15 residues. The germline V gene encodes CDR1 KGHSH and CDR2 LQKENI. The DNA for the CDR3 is TGTGCCAGCTCCCCCCAGGGAAGCGAAGGGTACGAGCAGTACGTC. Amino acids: CASSPQGSEGYEQYV.

In nucleotides, the CDR3 is TGTGCCAGCAAAGGGACAGGACACACTGAAGCTTTCTTT. Amino acid sequence: CASKGTGHTEAFF. The rearrangement uses TRBV28 and TRBJ1-1; 8 positions agree with TRBD1. Germline assignment: CDR1 MDHEN and CDR2 SYDVKM. Losses at the gene ends were 7 bases for V and 3 bases for J; bases not matched to a gene: 4. CDR3 size: 13 residues.

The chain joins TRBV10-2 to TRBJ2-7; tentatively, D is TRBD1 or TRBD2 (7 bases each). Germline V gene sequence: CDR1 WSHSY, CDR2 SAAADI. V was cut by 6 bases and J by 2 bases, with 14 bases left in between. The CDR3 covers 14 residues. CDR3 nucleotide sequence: TGCGCCAGCAGGGGGGGGACAGCCCCCTACGAGCAGTACTTC. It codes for CASRGGTAPYEQYF.

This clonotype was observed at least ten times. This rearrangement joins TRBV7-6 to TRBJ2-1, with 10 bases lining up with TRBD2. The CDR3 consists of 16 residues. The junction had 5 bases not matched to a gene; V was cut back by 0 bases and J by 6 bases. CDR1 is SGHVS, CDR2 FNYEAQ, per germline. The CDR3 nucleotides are TGTGCCAGCAGCTTAGCGGCCCAGCGGGGGGGCAATGAGCAGTTCTTC. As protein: CASSLAAQRGGNEQFF.

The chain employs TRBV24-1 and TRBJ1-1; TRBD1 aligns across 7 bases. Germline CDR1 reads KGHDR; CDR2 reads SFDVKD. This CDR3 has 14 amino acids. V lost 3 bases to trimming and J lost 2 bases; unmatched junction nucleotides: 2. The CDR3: CATSDRQGNTEAFF. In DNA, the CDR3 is TGTGCCACCAGTGATCGACAGGGTAACACTGAAGCTTTCTTT.

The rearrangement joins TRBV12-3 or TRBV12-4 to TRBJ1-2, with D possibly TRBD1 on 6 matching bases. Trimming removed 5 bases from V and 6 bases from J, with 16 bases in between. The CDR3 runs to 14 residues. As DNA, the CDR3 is TGTGCCAGCAGTAGAAGGACAGCAGAGGATGGCTACACCTTC. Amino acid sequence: CASSRRTAEDGYTF.

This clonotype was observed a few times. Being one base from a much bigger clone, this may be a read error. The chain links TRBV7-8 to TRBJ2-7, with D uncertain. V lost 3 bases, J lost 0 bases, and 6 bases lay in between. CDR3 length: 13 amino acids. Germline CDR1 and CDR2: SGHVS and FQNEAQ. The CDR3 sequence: CASSLEHSYEQYF. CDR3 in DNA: TGTGCCAGCAGCTTGGAACACTCCTACGAGCAGTACTTC.

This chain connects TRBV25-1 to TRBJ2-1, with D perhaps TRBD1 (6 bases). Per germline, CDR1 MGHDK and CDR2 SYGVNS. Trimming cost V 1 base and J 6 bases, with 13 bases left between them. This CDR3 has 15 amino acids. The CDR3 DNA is TGTGCCAGCAGTGAATTTGCAGGGGAGATCAATGAGCAGTTCTTC. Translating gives CASSEFAGEINEQFF.

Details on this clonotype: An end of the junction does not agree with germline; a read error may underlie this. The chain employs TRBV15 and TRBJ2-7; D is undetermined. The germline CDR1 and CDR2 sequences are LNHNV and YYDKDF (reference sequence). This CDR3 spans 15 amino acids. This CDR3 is CATSRDRSRTYERYF. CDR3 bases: TGTGCCACCAGCAGAGATAGGTCCAGAACCTACGAGCGGTACTTC.

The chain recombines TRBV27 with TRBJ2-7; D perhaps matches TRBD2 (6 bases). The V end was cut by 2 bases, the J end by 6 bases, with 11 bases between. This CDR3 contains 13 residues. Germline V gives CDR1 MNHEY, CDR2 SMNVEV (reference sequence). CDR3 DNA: TGTGCCAGCAGTTTAGGAGGGGATTTCGAGCAGTACGTC. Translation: CASSLGGDFEQYV.

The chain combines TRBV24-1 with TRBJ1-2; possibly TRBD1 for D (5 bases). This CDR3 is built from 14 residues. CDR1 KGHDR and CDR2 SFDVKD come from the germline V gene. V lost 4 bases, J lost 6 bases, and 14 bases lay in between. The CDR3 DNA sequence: TGTGCCACCAGTGACCCGGGACTCGGGCATGGCTACACCTTC. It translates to CATSDPGLGHGYTF.

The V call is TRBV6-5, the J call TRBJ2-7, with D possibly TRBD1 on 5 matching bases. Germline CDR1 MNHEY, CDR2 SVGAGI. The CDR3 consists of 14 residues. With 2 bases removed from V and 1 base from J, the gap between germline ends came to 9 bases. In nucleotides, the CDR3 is TGTGCCAGCAGTTACGGGGCCCTATCCTACGAGCAGTACTTC. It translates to CASSYGALSYEQYF.

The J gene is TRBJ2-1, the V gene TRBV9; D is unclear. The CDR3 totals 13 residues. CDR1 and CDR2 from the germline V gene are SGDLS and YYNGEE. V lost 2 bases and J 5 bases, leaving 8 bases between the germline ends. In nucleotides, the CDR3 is TGTGCCAGCAGCGTTCCACCTGACAATGAGCAGTTCTTC. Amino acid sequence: CASSVPPDNEQFF. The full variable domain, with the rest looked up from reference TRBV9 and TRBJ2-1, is DSGVTQTPKHLITATGQRVTLRCSPRSGDLSVYWYQQSLDQGLQFLIQYYNGEERAKGNILERFSAQQFPDLHSELNLSSLELGDSALYFCASSVPPDNEQFFGPGTRLTVL.

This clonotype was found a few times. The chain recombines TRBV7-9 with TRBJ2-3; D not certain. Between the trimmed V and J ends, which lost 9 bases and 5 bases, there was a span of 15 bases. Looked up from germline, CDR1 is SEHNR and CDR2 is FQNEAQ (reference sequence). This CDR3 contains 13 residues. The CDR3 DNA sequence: TGTGCCAGTATCTTTTTCAGTGGAGATACGCAGTATTTT. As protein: CASIFFSGDTQYF.

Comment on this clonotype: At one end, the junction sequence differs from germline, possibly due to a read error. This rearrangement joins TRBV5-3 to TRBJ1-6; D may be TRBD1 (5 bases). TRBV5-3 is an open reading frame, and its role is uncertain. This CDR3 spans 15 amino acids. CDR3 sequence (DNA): TGTGCCAGCAGCTTGGTGCCGGGGCCCAGTTCACCCCTCCACTTT. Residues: CASSLVPGPSSPLHF.

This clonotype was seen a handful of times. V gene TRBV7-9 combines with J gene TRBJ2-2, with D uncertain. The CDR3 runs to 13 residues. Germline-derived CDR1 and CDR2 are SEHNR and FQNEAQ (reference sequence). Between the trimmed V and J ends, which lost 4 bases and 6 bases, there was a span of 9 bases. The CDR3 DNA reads TGTGCCAGCAGCTACCTACCCGCCGGGGAGCTGTTTTTT. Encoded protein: CASSYLPAGELFF.

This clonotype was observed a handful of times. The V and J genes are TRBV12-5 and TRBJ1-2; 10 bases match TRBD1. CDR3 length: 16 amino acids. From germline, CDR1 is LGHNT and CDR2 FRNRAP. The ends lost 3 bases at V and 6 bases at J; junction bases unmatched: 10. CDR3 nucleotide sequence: TGTGCTAGTGGTTTCGGGACAGGGGAGTATTTGGATGGCTACACCTTC. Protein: CASGFGTGEYLDGYTF.

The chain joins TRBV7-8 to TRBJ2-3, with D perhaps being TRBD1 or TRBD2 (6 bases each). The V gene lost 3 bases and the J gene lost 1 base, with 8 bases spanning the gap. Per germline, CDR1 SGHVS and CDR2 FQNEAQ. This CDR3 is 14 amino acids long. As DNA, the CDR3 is TGTGCCAGCAGCTTTGGGGGGCGCACAGATACGCAGTATTTT. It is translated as CASSFGGRTDTQYF.

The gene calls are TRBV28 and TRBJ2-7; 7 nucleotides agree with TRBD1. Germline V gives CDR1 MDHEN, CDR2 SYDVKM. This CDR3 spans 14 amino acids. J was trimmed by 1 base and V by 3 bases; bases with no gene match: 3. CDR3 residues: CASSFSRGSYEQYV. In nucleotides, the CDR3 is TGTGCCAGCAGTTTCTCCAGGGGGTCCTACGAGCAGTACGTC.

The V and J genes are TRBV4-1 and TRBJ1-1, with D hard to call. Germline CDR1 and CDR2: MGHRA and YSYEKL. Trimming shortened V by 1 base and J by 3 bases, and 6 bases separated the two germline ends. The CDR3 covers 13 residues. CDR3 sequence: CASSQGRDTEAFF. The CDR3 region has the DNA TGCGCCAGCAGCCAAGGGAGGGACACTGAAGCTTTCTTT.

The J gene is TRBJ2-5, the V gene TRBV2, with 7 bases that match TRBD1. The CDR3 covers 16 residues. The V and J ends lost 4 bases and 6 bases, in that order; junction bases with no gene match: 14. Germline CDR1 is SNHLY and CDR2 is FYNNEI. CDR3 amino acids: CASSGGFTGTAKTQYF. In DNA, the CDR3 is TGTGCCAGCAGTGGAGGGTTTACCGGGACAGCGAAGACCCAGTACTTC.

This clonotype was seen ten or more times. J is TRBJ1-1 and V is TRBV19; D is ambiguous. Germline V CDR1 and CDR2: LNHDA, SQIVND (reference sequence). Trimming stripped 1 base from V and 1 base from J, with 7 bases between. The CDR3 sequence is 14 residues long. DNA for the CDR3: TGTGCCAGTAGTATAGGTCAGTCGAACACTGAAGCTTTCTTT. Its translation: CASSIGQSNTEAFF. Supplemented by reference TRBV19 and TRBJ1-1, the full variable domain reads DGGITQSPKYLFRKEGQNVTLSCEQNLNHDAMYWYRQDPGQGLRLIYYSQIVNDFQKGDIAEGYSVSREKKESFPLTVTSAQKNPTAFYLCASSIGQSNTEAFFGQGTRLTVV.

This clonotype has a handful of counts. CDR3 bases: TGTGCCAGCAGCCCAAACTGGACGAACACTGAAGCTTTCTTT. It translates to CASSPNWTNTEAFF. This chain connects TRBV7-2 to TRBJ1-1; no clear D. CDR1 is SGHTA and CDR2 is FQGNSA in the germline V gene. The V end lost 5 bases, the J end lost 1 base, and 11 bases lay between the germline ends. This CDR3 has 14 amino acids.

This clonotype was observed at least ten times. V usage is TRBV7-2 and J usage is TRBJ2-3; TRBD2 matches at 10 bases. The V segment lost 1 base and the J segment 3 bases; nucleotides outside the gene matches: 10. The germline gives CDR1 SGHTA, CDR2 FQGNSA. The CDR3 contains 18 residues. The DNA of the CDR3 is TGTGCCAGCAGCTTAGTGGTAGCGGGGGGCTCAATAACAGATACGCAGTATTTT. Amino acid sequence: CASSLVVAGGSITDTQYF.

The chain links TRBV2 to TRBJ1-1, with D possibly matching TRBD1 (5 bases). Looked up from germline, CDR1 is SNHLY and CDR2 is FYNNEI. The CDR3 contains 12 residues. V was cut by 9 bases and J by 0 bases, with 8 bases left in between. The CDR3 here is CARGEMNTEAFF. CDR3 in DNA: TGTGCCAGGGGGGAAATGAACACTGAAGCTTTCTTT.

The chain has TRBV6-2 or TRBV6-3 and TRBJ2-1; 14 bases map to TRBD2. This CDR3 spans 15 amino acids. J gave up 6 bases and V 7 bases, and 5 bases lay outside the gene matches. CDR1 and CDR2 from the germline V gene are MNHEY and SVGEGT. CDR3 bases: TGTGCCAGCACTTCGACTAGCGGGGGGGCCAATGAGCAGTTCTTC. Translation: CASTSTSGGANEQFF.

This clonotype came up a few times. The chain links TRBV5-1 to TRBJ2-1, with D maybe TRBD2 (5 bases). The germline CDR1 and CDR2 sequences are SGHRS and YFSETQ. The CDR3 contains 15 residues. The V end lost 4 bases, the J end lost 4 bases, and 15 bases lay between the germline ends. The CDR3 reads CASSLRIGVYNEQFF. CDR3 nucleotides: TGCGCCAGCAGCCTAAGGATCGGGGTGTACAATGAGCAGTTCTTC.

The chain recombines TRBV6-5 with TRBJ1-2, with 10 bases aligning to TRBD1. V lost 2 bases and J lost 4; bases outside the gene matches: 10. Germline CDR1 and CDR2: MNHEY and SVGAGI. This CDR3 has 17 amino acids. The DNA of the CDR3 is TGTGCCAGCAGTTACGTGACCGGGACAGGGGTTTCCTATGGCTACACCTTC. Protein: CASSYVTGTGVSYGYTF.